This TCR beta chain was sequenced during a study of beta chain features in type 1 diabetes. Findings and caveats of the study: TCRB CDR3s from Type 1 diabetes patients were moderately but significantly shorter in all four CD4+ subsets.

What was sequenced were expressed TCRB transcripts, since all of the isolated RNA had been reverse transcribed. Reads from naive, central memory and regulatory T cell samples averaged roughly 3.6 million. TCRdb's table, derived via immunoSEQ multiplex PCR, lists solely in-frame clones and lacks some. The sample lists about 180,000 clones, approximately 7.8% occurring once. On this clone itself: Its cognate antigen is unknown.

The CDR3 is 13 amino acids. The V end was cut by 4 bases, the J end by 5 bases, with 10 bases between. Germline V gene sequence: CDR1 LNHNV, CDR2 YYDKDF (reference sequence). The TCR was taken from a woman aged 40 to 50 with type 1 diabetes. The rearrangement joins TRBV15 to TRBJ2-3; tentatively, D is TRBD1 (6 bases). The specimen sequenced was central memory CD4+ T cells from blood. CDR3 residues: CATSTSGVDTQYF. The CDR3 nucleotides read TGTGCCACCAGCACCTCAGGGGTAGATACGCAGTATTTT.